The rows below give T cell receptor beta chains drawn from one sample of a study of T cells in Graves' hyperthyroidism and ophthalmopathy. Using its own MiXCR run on the multiplex PCR reads, TCRdb lists one record per CDR3 protein. Of 50,000 to 55,000 distinct CDR3 sequences in the sample, less than 50% were seen once. The specimen sequenced was blood. The receptors originated from a woman in her 50s with Graves' ophthalmopathy. Each CDR3 is given with its conserved first and last residue. The D gene is left open where the match is weak. Where a row states a size, it is once, few, many or the class of an expanded clone; other rows omit it.

v_gene	d_gene	abundance	j_gene	CDR3nt	CDR3aa
TRBV6-6	TRBD1	many	TRBJ1-5	TGTGCCAGCACCCGGACAGGGGTCCAGCCCCAGCATTTT	CASTRTGVQPQHF
TRBV20-1	-	many	TRBJ2-7	TGCAGTGCTAGGGCAGGGATTTCTTACGAGCAGTACTTC	CSARAGISYEQYF
TRBV6-6	-	-	TRBJ2-6	TGTGCCAGCAGTGAAGAGGGCTCTGGGGCCAACGTCCTGACTTTC	CASSEEGSGANVLTF
TRBV24-1	-	-	TRBJ1-5	TGTGCCACCAGTGACGGGCTACGGGAGACCCAGCATTTT	CATSDGLRETQHF
TRBV25-1	TRBD2	medium-sized	TRBJ2-1	TGTGCCAGCAGTGATCAGCCTAGCGGGGCCTACAATGAGCAGTTCTTC	CASSDQPSGAYNEQFF
TRBV20-1	TRBD1	-	TRBJ1-6	TGCAGTGCAAGACAGGGAAGCTCTCAGCCCCTCCACTTT	CSARQGSSQPLHF
TRBV7-6	TRBD2	few	TRBJ2-7	TGTGCCAGCAGCTCACTAGCGGGAGGGGGGGAGCAGTACTTC	CASSSLAGGGEQYF
TRBV7-6	-	-	TRBJ2-2	TGTGCCAGCAGCTCTCAGGTTAACGAGCAGTTTTTT	CASSSQVNEQFF
TRBV7-2	-	-	TRBJ2-2	TGTGCCAGCAGCTTCTCAGGGTACACCGGGGAGCTGTTTTTT	CASSFSGYTGELFF
TRBV5-5	-	-	TRBJ2-1	TGTGCCAGCAGCCAAGGGGAGGGGGTTCTTAATGAGCAGTTCTTC	CASSQGEGVLNEQFF
TRBV5-6	-	-	TRBJ2-2	TGTGCCAGCAGCAACCTCAAAGCCGGGGAGCTGTTTTTT	CASSNLKAGELFF
TRBV7-2	-	-	TRBJ1-4	TGTGCCAGCAGCCCGACCTTTAATGAAAAACTGTTTTTT	CASSPTFNEKLFF
TRBV11-2	TRBD1	many	TRBJ2-7	TGTGCCAGCAGCCCGGTGGGACAGGTGTACGCGTACGAGCAGTACTTC	CASSPVGQVYAYEQYF
TRBV7-2	-	-	TRBJ1-2	TGTGCCAGCAGCTTAGTCCACGGGTCTAACTATGGCTACACCTTC	CASSLVHGSNYGYTF
TRBV15	-	-	TRBJ1-1	TGTACCACCAGCAGAAAGTCGGGAGGGCTGTGGGTGGCTTTCTTT	CTTSRKSGGLWVAFF
TRBV5-1	-	many	TRBJ1-4	TGCGCCAGCAGCTCGGCGGGCACAACTAATGAAAAACTGTTTTTT	CASSSAGTTNEKLFF
TRBV18	-	few	TRBJ1-2	TGTGCCAGCTCACCTGACAAGAACTATGGCTACACCTTC	CASSPDKNYGYTF
TRBV20-1	TRBD2	many	TRBJ2-7	TGCAGTGCTGGAGGGTCCTTAGCGGGGCAGACCTACGAGCAGTACTTC	CSAGGSLAGQTYEQYF
TRBV4-1	-	many	TRBJ2-5	TGCGCCAGCAGCCACCCGACGGTTGGGGAGACCCAGTACTTC	CASSHPTVGETQYF
TRBV20-1	-	-	TRBJ2-7	TGCAGTGCAAAGATAGACCAGGGGCAGTACTTC	CSAKIDQGQYF
TRBV7-9	TRBD1	-	TRBJ2-3	TGTGCCAGCAGCAAAGACAGGGCTGTAGATACGCAGTATTTT	CASSKDRAVDTQYF
TRBV20-1	-	-	TRBJ2-3	TGCAGTGCTAGAGGTCTGAGCGGGAGCACAGATACGCAGTATTTT	CSARGLSGSTDTQYF
TRBV7-3	-	many	TRBJ2-2	TGTGCCAGCAGCTCGAGCGGGACCGGGGAGCTGTTTTTT	CASSSSGTGELFF
TRBV7-3	TRBD1	-	TRBJ2-1	TGTGCCAGCAGCTTGTTCCGGGACAGGGAGGGGAATGAGCAGTTCTTC	CASSLFRDREGNEQFF
TRBV10-3	TRBD1	medium-sized	TRBJ2-1	TGTGCCATCAGTGAGCCAGGACAGGGGGCGGACAATGAGCAGTTCTTC	CAISEPGQGADNEQFF
TRBV5-1	-	many	TRBJ2-2	TGCGCCAGCTCCTTTGGAGGGGTCGGGACCGGGGAGCTGTTTTTT	CASSFGGVGTGELFF
TRBV19	-	many	TRBJ2-7	TGTGCCAGTAGTATAGATAAGTCCGAAAACTCCTACGAGCAGTACTTC	CASSIDKSENSYEQYF
TRBV5-1	-	many	TRBJ2-7	TGCGCCAGCAGCCCTTCTGGAGCCTACGAGCAGTACTTC	CASSPSGAYEQYF
TRBV5-1	-	many	TRBJ1-6	TGCGCCAGCAGCCCACGGATGGATTCACCCCTCCACTTT	CASSPRMDSPLHF
TRBV9	TRBD1	-	TRBJ1-1	TGTGCCAGCGGCGTAGGGGGACAGGGGGCGGAAGCTTTCTTT	CASGVGGQGAEAFF
TRBV7-2	-	-	TRBJ1-1	TGTGCCAGCAGCTTAGCGGGACCGCAAACTTTCTTT	CASSLAGPQTFF
TRBV2	-	-	TRBJ1-5	TGTGCCAGCAGTGATGGCTACGGTCAGCCCCAGCATTTT	CASSDGYGQPQHF
TRBV5-1	TRBD2	-	TRBJ2-5	TGCGCCAGCAGCCAGGGGACTAGCGGGAGAGTTGAGGCCCAGTACTTC	CASSQGTSGRVEAQYF
TRBV7-9	TRBD2	-	TRBJ2-3	TGTGCCAGCAGCCCCGCCGGGTTCGGGGGGGAGCAGTATTTT	CASSPAGFGGEQYF
TRBV9	TRBD2	many	TRBJ2-5	TGTGCCAGCAGCGTCGGACTAGCGGGGACCCAAGAGACCCAGTACTTC	CASSVGLAGTQETQYF
TRBV12-3/TRBV12-4	-	many	TRBJ1-4	TGTGCCAGCAGTTTAACTGGACAAGGGAATGAAAAACTGTTTTTT	CASSLTGQGNEKLFF
TRBV7-9	-	many	TRBJ2-1	TGTGCCAGCAGCCTCGACGGGGGGCCTTACAATGAGCAGTTCTTC	CASSLDGGPYNEQFF
TRBV6-4	-	-	TRBJ2-1	TGTGCCAGCAGTGCGGAGATGACTGGTGGCTACAATGAGCAGTTCTTC	CASSAEMTGGYNEQFF
TRBV15	TRBD2	-	TRBJ2-7	TGTGCCACCAGCAGAACTCCTAGCGGGAGGGCCTACGAGCAGTACTTC	CATSRTPSGRAYEQYF
TRBV11-3	TRBD2	many	TRBJ2-1	TGTGCCAGCAGCTTAGGGGCTAGCGGCTACAATGAGCAGTTCTTC	CASSLGASGYNEQFF